This T cell receptor (beta chain) was documented in a study of tumor-infiltrating lymphocytes in localized non-small cell lung cancer. Germline V gene lookup returns CDR1 SEHNR and CDR2 FQNEAQ (reference sequence). J gave up 6 bases and V 5 bases, and 11 bases lay outside the gene matches. The CDR3 has 16 amino acids. Method: immunoSEQ multiplex PCR; TCRdb's copy keeps in-frame clones and lacks some. The sample includes more than 9,500 clones, under 90% seen only once; the top ten take approximately 9.3%. This chain uses TRBV7-9 with TRBJ2-2; TRBD1 matches at 8 bases. This receptor was identified in a human donor with non-small cell lung cancer. What was sequenced was lung tumor tissue. The CDR3 nucleotides are TGTGCCAGCAGCATAGGGACAGGAGTAAAGGCCGGGGAGCTGTTTTTT. This sequence encodes CASSIGTGVKAGELFF.